The 9 T cell receptor beta chains presented below share a single source sample, sequenced in a study of cytomegalovirus exposure and HLA in healthy donors. The table came from immunoSEQ multiplex PCR; TCRdb's copy has only in-frame clones and leaves some out. This table has 220,000 or so clones, around 80% appearing once. The material sequenced was PBMCs. The receptor set was obtained from a woman aged 25-40 years in good health and CMV-seropositive.

The chain employs TRBV9 and TRBJ1-3; no reliable D call. CDR1 SGDLS and CDR2 YYNGEE come from the germline V gene. The CDR3 is 15 amino acids. Trimming stripped 1 base from V and 0 bases from J, with 8 bases between. The chain's CDR3 is CASSVSANSGNTIYF. The CDR3 region has the DNA TGTGCCAGCAGCGTATCAGCAAACTCTGGAAACACCATATATTTT.

The chain joins TRBV29-1 to TRBJ1-1; D is unresolved. V dropped 5 bases and J dropped 1 base, with 8 bases sitting between them. This CDR3 is built from 12 residues. CDR1 is SQVTM and CDR2 is ANQGSEA in the germline V gene. The CDR3 protein is CSVIRGNTEAFF. Written as DNA, the CDR3 is TGCAGCGTTATCCGGGGGAACACTGAAGCTTTCTTT.

In this sample, this clone turned up a few times. V is TRBV7-2 and J is TRBJ2-7; the D is unclear. This CDR3 has 12 amino acids. V dropped 4 bases and J dropped 3 bases, with 7 bases sitting between them. The germline V gene has CDR1 SGHTA and CDR2 FQGNSA. CDR3 residues: CASSSTFYEQYF. The CDR3 DNA reads as TGTGCCAGCAGCTCCACCTTCTACGAGCAGTACTTC.

V gene TRBV5-1 combines with J gene TRBJ2-7; possibly TRBD1 for D (6 bases). The CDR3 contains 12 residues. Trimming removed 2 bases from V and 6 bases from J, with 9 bases in between. Germline loops: CDR1 SGHRS, CDR2 YFSETQ. The CDR3 protein is CASSLQGFEQYF. The CDR3, as DNA: TGCGCCAGCAGCTTACAGGGTTTCGAGCAGTACTTC. Combining the CDR3 with reference TRBV5-1 and TRBJ2-7 gives the whole variable domain KAGVTQTPRYLIKTRGQQVTLSCSPISGHRSVSWYQQTPGQGLQFLFEYFSETQRNKGNFPGRFSGRQFSNSRSEMNVSTLELGDSALYLCASSLQGFEQYFGPGTRLTVT.

Comment on this clone: This CDR3 is also generated by other DNA sequences in the sample. The genes are TRBV30 and TRBJ1-1; D not resolved. The CDR3 contains 13 residues. Trimming took off 0 bases at V and 0 bases at J, with 5 bases between the two ends. In germline, CDR1 is GTSNPN, CDR2 SVGIG (reference sequence). For the CDR3, the DNA is TGTGCCTGGAGTGTACATCTGAACACTGAAGCTTTCTTT. It translates to CAWSVHLNTEAFF.

This chain uses TRBV7-8 with TRBJ1-5; 8 positions agree with TRBD1. The CDR3 covers 17 residues. V was clipped by 2 bases and J by 4 bases; unmatched bases: 10. Germline V gene lookup returns CDR1 SGHVS and CDR2 FQNEAQ. The CDR3 here is CASSLWADRVENQPQHF. The CDR3, as DNA: TGTGCCAGCAGCTTATGGGCGGACAGGGTAGAGAATCAGCCCCAGCATTTT.

The gene calls are TRBV15 and TRBJ1-1; 7 bases fit TRBD1. Germline loops: CDR1 LNHNV, CDR2 YYDKDF (reference sequence). The length of the CDR3 is 15 residues. V was clipped by 4 bases and J by 4 bases; unmatched bases: 9. CDR3 amino acids: CATSIPQGRVTEAFF. The CDR3 DNA follows: TGTGCCACCAGCATACCACAGGGGAGGGTCACTGAAGCTTTCTTT.

The V gene is TRBV19, the J gene TRBJ2-7, with 8 positions matching TRBD1. This CDR3 region has 14 residues. Germline CDR1 is LNHDA and CDR2 is SQIVND (reference sequence). J was trimmed by 8 bases and V by 1 base; bases with no gene match: 7. The CDR3 nucleotides read TGTGCCAGTAGTATAGGCGGCAGGGGGCGCCAGCAGTACTTC. This codes for CASSIGGRGRQQYF.

This sequence joins TRBV5-1 and TRBJ2-1, with D possibly matching TRBD2 (5 bases). The V gene lost 0 bases and the J gene lost 3 bases, with 13 bases spanning the gap. The CDR3 sequence is 16 residues long. Germline V gives CDR1 SGHRS, CDR2 YFSETQ. CDR3 protein: CASSLAIGGRYNEQFF. The CDR3 DNA reads as TGCGCCAGCAGCTTGGCCATTGGAGGCCGCTACAATGAGCAGTTCTTC.